The clone carrying this TCR beta chain was seen more than once but under ten times. This CDR3 has 14 residues. Germline loops: CDR1 LGHNA, CDR2 YNFKEQ. V was clipped by 0 bases and J by 7 bases, with 12 bases between them. The sample belongs to a study of beta chain features in type 1 diabetes. CD45RO/CCR7/CD25/CD127/CD95/CD27 staining was used to isolate CD4+ naive, central memory, regulatory and stem cell-like memory cells by sorting. Purities over 95% were achieved in all sorted populations. Sequencing targeted expressed TCRB transcripts, as all isolated RNA had been reverse transcribed. Method: immunoSEQ multiplex PCR; TCRdb's copy keeps in-frame clones and lacks some. The sample consists of about 900,000 clones, 17% of them appearing once.

The V call is TRBV4-2, the J call TRBJ1-1; no clear D gene. The source is a young woman in good health. Sequences were obtained from naive CD4+ T cells from blood. CDR3: CASSQDRRGGEAFF. The CDR3 DNA reads as TGTGCCAGCAGCCAAGATAGGCGGGGTGGTGAAGCTTTCTTT.